This T cell receptor beta chain emerged from a study of shared clonotypes between healthy human individuals. Study at large: For every donor, three CD4 naive, three CD4 memory, two CD8 naive and one CD8 memory plates were used. Whole-study results and caveats: Compared with clonotypes that all four donors shared, non-shared clonotypes had lower generation probabilities.

In regard to this clone: The antigen is unknown. Other DNA variants within this sample encode the same CDR3.

The assay used deep level. Each subset's genomic DNA was split evenly across several immunoSEQ plates. Assay: immunoSEQ multiplex PCR; the TCRdb copy retains only in-frame clones and omits some. This table holds some 1.5 million clones, roughly 98% found once. The V gene end was trimmed by 0 bases and the J gene end by 9 bases; junction bases not matched to a gene: 5. Germline values: CDR1 SGHRS, CDR2 YFSETQ. This CDR3 contains 14 residues. This TCR was sampled from a man aged 25 to 45 in good health. Source material: naive CD4+ T cells sorted from blood. Documented subset: CD45RA+ positively selected. J is TRBJ2-1 and V is TRBV5-1; 8 bases are a match to TRBD1. CDR3 nucleotides: TGCGCCAGCAGCTTGGGCCAGGGGGCGGGTGAGCAGTTCTTC. It specifies CASSLGQGAGEQFF.